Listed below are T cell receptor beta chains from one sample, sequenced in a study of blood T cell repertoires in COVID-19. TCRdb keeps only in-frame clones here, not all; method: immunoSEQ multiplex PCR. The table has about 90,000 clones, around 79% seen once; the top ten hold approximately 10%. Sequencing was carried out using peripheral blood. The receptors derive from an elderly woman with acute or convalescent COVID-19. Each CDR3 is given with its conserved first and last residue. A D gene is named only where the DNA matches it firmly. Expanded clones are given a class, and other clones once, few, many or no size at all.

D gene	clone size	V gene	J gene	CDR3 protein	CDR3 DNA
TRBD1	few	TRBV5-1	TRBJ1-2	CASSPGTGTGYGYTF	TGCGCCAGCAGCCCCGGGACAGGGACAGGCTATGGCTACACCTTC
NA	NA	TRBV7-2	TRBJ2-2	CASSSDRSGELFF	TGTGCCAGCAGTTCAGACAGGTCCGGGGAGCTGTTTTTT
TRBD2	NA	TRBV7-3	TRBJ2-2	CASSRISGTSGNTGELFF	TGTGCCAGCAGCAGAATTTCCGGGACTAGCGGGAACACCGGGGAGCTGTTTTTT
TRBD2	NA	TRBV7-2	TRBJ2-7	CASSSRTSRLHEQYF	TGTGCCAGCAGCTCCAGGACTAGCAGGCTACACGAGCAGTACTTC
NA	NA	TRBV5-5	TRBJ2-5	CASSVRVRETQYF	TGTGCCAGCAGCGTCAGGGTGAGGGAGACCCAGTACTTC
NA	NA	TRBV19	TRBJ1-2	CASSTGPGGVYGYTF	TGTGCCAGTAGTACCGGGCCCGGGGGGGTCTATGGCTACACCTTC
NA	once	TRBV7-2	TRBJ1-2	CASSLAWSDGYTF	TGTGCCAGCAGCTTAGCCTGGTCGGATGGCTACACCTTC
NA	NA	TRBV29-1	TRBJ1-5	CSVVEGGNQPQHF	TGCAGCGTTGTGGAAGGGGGCAATCAGCCCCAGCATTTT
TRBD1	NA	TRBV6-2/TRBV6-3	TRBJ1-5	CASSPGTATNQPQHF	TGTGCCAGCAGTCCAGGGACAGCCACAAATCAGCCCCAGCATTTT
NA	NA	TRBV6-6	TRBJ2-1	CASSPLGNEQFF	TGTGCCAGCAGCCCCCTAGGCAATGAGCAGTTCTTC
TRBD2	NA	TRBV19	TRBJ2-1	CASSIDNSGGPNEQFF	TGTGCCAGTAGTATAGATAATAGCGGGGGCCCGAATGAGCAGTTCTTC
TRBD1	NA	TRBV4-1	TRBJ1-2	CASSLTGEGGYTF	TGCGCCAGCAGCTTGACAGGGGAGGGTGGCTACACCTTC
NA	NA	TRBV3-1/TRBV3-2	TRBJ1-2	CASSQAGEGGYTF	TGTGCCAGCAGCCAAGCAGGTGAGGGCGGCTACACCTTC
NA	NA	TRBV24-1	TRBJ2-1	CATSDPGGIAYNEQFF	TGTGCCACCAGTGACCCCGGCGGAATAGCCTACAATGAGCAGTTCTTC
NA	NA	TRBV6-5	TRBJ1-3	CASSLGHVGNTIYF	TGTGCCAGCAGCCTCGGACACGTTGGAAACACCATATATTTT
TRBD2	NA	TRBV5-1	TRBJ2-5	CASSLGLAGSGQETQYF	TGCGCCAGCAGCCTGGGACTAGCGGGCTCCGGCCAAGAGACCCAGTACTTC
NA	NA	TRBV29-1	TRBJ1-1	CSVAGILNTEAFF	TGCAGCGTTGCGGGGATTTTGAACACTGAAGCTTTCTTT
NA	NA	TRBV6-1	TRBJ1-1	CASSEVGGTEAFF	TGTGCCAGCAGTGAAGTGGGGGGGACTGAAGCTTTCTTT
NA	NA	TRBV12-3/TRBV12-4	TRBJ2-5	CASSLGALETQYF	TGTGCCAGCAGTTTAGGGGCTTTGGAGACCCAGTACTTC
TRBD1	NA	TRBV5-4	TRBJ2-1	CASSLGVLQGANEQFF	TGTGCCAGCAGCTTGGGGGTCTTACAGGGGGCCAATGAGCAGTTCTTC
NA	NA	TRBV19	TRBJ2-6	CASSISDGTGSFSGANVLTF	TGTGCCAGTAGTATTTCGGACGGTACAGGCTCATTCTCTGGGGCCAACGTCCTGACTTTC
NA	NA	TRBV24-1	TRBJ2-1	CATSDRGGQFF	TGTGCCACCAGTGATAGAGGAGGGCAGTTCTTC